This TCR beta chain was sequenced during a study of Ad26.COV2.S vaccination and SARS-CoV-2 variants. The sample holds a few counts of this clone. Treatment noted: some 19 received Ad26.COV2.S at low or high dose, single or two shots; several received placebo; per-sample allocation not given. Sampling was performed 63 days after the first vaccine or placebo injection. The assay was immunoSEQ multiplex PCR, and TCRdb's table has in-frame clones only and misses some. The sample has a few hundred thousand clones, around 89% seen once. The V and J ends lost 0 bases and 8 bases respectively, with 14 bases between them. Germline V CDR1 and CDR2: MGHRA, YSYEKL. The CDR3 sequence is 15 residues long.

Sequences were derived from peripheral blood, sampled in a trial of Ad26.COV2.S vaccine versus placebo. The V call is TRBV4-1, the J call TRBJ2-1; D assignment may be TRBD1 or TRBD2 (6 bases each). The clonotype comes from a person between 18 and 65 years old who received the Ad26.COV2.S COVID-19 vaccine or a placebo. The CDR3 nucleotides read TGCGCCAGCAGCCAAGATGTCAGGGGCGGGGATGAGCAGTTCTTC. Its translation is CASSQDVRGGDEQFF.